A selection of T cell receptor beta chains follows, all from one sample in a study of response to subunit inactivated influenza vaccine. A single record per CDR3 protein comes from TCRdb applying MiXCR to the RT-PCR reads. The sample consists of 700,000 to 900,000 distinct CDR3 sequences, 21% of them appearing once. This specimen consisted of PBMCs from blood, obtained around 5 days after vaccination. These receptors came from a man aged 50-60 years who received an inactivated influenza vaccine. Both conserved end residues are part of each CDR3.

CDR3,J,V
CASSPARDSYGYTF,TRBJ1-2,TRBV4-1
CASSKGAKTDTQYF,TRBJ2-3,TRBV7-2
CSVGFGATGELFF,TRBJ2-2,TRBV29-1
CATSRDFKNTGELFF,TRBJ2-2,TRBV15
CSARDLWGENTDTQYF,TRBJ2-3,TRBV20-1
CSVILTRTIYEQYF,TRBJ2-7,TRBV29-1
CSARLPLGRVAGYTF,TRBJ1-2,TRBV20-1
CSARGRRRSADTQYF,TRBJ2-3,TRBV20-1
CASSLAQGIGSETQYF,TRBJ2-5,TRBV7-2
CASTMTSGVLNEQFF,TRBJ2-1,TRBV6-1
CSARGDGGQGHSPLHF,TRBJ1-6,TRBV20-1
CSARVGANTDTQYF,TRBJ2-3,TRBV20-1
CASSLGKLAGIRFGTDTQYF,TRBJ2-3,TRBV5-4
CASSASHRGLYEQYF,TRBJ2-7,TRBV7-9
CSARDYRGINEQFF,TRBJ2-1,TRBV20-1
CASSLRRSGTYNEQFF,TRBJ2-1,TRBV5-1
CSASQVVGNQPQHF,TRBJ1-5,TRBV20-1
CASSSAAYYGYTF,TRBJ1-2,TRBV5-1
CASSPGGLGRETQYF,TRBJ2-5,TRBV3-1
CASTPLAYTGELFF,TRBJ2-2,TRBV7-2
CASSPGGTGANVLTF,TRBJ2-6,TRBV4-3
CASSLAGGTLHF,TRBJ1-6,TRBV5-1
CASSGLGASGYTF,TRBJ1-2,TRBV25-1
CASSEHGVSTEAFF,TRBJ1-1,TRBV6-1
CASSQDRVTAGGARNEQFF,TRBJ2-1,TRBV4-3
CATSQPFGSYEQYF,TRBJ2-7,TRBV19
CSARLGSDTQYF,TRBJ2-3,TRBV20-1
CSARGGLAGDRSSYNEQFF,TRBJ2-1,TRBV20-1
CASSLSEGYEQYF,TRBJ2-7,TRBV7-2
CAIRDRSTDTQYF,TRBJ2-3,TRBV10-3
CATGYKTGELFF,TRBJ2-2,TRBV7-9
CASSTGQGADTF,TRBJ1-2,TRBV5-1
CASGEAGGSYEQYF,TRBJ2-7,TRBV5-1
CASSLGTVAGVDEQFF,TRBJ2-1,TRBV7-7
CSALAGESYEQYF,TRBJ2-7,TRBV29-1
CASRNAGTSGSGDTQYF,TRBJ2-3,TRBV12-3/TRBV12-4
CASSDSWRGSGGISPLHF,TRBJ1-6,TRBV25-1
CASSYFRQGGNGELFF,TRBJ2-2,TRBV6-5
CASSLNSGQSYEQYF,TRBJ2-7,TRBV28
CASSYQGGYYGYTF,TRBJ1-2,TRBV6-5
CASSYPGSGRAYEQYF,TRBJ2-7,TRBV6-5
CSARTSQSVREQFF,TRBJ2-1,TRBV20-1
CASSFATADTQYF,TRBJ2-3,TRBV7-9
CSARPGYEQYF,TRBJ2-7,TRBV20-1
CASSRTGFYGYTF,TRBJ1-2,TRBV12-3/TRBV12-4
CASGGTSNEQFF,TRBJ2-1,TRBV7-9
CASSSGRDSYEQYF,TRBJ2-7,TRBV11-1
CSASVGGQETQYF,TRBJ2-5,TRBV20-1
CASSEHYGSNSPLHF,TRBJ1-6,TRBV6-1
CASSRAGGFNTEAFF,TRBJ1-1,TRBV27